The TCR beta chain under discussion was sequenced for a study of CD8 T cells in Susac syndrome. Reverse transcription used roughly 0.5 to 1 ug RNA and random hexamers. MiXCR, run by TCRdb on the immunoSEQ multiplex PCR reads, gives a single entry per CDR3 protein. The data hold about 210,000 distinct CDR3 sequences, with approximately 95% observed a single time. The T cells that were sequenced for TCR beta were CD8+ and CD4+ cells from blood. The material sequenced was CD4+ T cells from PBMCs. This receptor was obtained from a human donor with multiple sclerosis.

The CDR3, as DNA: TGTGCCAGCAGTTTTTCTCAGCCCCAGCATTTT. Its translation is CASSFSQPQHF. The chain has TRBV27 and TRBJ1-5; D is uncertain. V was shortened by 3 bases and J by 6 bases, with 3 bases between the two germline ends. Germline-derived CDR1 and CDR2 are MNHEY and SMNVEV (reference sequence). The CDR3 sequence is 11 residues long.